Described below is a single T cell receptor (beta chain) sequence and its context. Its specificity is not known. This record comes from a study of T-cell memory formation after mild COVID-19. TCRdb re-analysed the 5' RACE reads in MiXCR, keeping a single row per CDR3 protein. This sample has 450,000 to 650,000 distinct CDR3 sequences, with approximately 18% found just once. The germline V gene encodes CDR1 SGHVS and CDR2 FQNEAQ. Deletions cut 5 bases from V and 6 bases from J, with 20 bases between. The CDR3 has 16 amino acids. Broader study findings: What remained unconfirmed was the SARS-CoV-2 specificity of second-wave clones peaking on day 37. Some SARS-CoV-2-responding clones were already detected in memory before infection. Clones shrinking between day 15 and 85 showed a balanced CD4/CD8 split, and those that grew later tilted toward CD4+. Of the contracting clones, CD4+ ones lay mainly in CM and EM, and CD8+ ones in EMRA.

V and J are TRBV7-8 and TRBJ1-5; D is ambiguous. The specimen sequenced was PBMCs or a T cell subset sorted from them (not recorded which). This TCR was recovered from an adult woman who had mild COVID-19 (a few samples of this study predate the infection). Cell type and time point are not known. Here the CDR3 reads CASSKHESPPGQPQHF. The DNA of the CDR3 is TGTGCCAGCAGCAAACACGAGTCACCACCCGGTCAGCCCCAGCATTTT.